This TCR beta chain was observed in a study of regulatory T cells in long-lasting Graves disease. Study conclusions and caveats: Shared public clonotypes totalled approximately 3,000 in persistent patients, compared with about 970 in new patients.

V was clipped by 5 bases and J by 6 bases, with 17 bases between them. The CDR3 consists of 15 residues. CDR1 SGHAT and CDR2 FQNNGV come from the germline V gene. Relying on iRepertoire HTBI primers and Arm-PCR of CDR3 regions, the team built TCR beta libraries. TCRdb ran MiXCR on the multiplex PCR reads and lists one entry per CDR3 protein. The data contain hundreds of thousands of distinct CDR3 sequences, roughly 16% of them singletons. Ten or more counts support this clonotype. Its specificity is unknown. Time point meaning: newly diagnosed GD, antithyroid drugs for less than 3 months. The TCR library was made from RNA that had been extracted from PBMCs in TRIzol. Separately, the same data were catalogued under a study of T cells in Graves' hyperthyroidism and ophthalmopathy. According to that study: The primer set for the first-round RT-PCR of the TCR CDR3 was HTBI.

The J gene is TRBJ1-5, the V gene TRBV11-2; D is possibly TRBD1 (5 bases). Here the sequenced sample was peripheral blood mononuclear cells (PBMCs), taken at new diagnosis, from a patient treated with antithyroid drugs. The sequence was obtained from a woman in her thirties with Graves disease. The CDR3 region is CASSPTLARGQPQHF. CDR3 DNA: TGTGCCAGCAGCCCGACCCTAGCAAGGGGTCAGCCCCAGCATTTT.